The rows below give T cell receptor beta chains drawn from one sample of a study of T-cell reconstitution after alpha-beta-depleted transplantation in children. Using its own MiXCR run on the PCR reads, TCRdb lists one record per CDR3 protein. The sample has some 830,000 distinct CDR3 sequences, around 15% seen once; the top ten hold roughly 5%. The material sequenced was PBMCs, mostly from graft donor cells, taken 360 days after TCRalphabeta/CD19-depleted stem cell transplant. The receptors come from a male patient aged 10 to 17 who had a stem cell transplant for acute lymphoblastic leukemia, so the T cells may come from the graft donor. Each CDR3 is given with its conserved first and last residue. The D gene is left open where the match is weak. Some rows mark clone size as missing; the rest say once, few, many or name a class of expanded clone.

abundance	v_gene	d_gene	j_gene	CDR3nt	CDR3aa
-	TRBV5-1	TRBD2	TRBJ2-7	TGCGCCAGCAGCTTGCCGACTAGCGGACCGTACGAGCAGTACTTC	CASSLPTSGPYEQYF
-	TRBV5-1	-	TRBJ2-3	TGCGCCAGCAGCTACCGGGACGGGCGCACAGATACGCAGTATTTT	CASSYRDGRTDTQYF
few	TRBV12-3/TRBV12-4	TRBD1	TRBJ2-7	TGTGCCAGCAGTGGGGGGACAGGGGGCGGGTACGAGCAGTACTTC	CASSGGTGGGYEQYF
-	TRBV5-1	TRBD2	TRBJ2-1	TGCGCCAGCAGCTCTAAGGGACTAGCGGGAGGAAGTGAGCAGTTCTTC	CASSSKGLAGGSEQFF
few	TRBV12-3/TRBV12-4	-	TRBJ1-4	TGTGCCAGCAGTTTTGTGAGGGTGAGGGGTGAAAAACTGTTTTTT	CASSFVRVRGEKLFF
-	TRBV5-1	-	TRBJ2-3	TGCGCCAGCAGCTTGGATCCGTTGGATACGCAGTATTTT	CASSLDPLDTQYF
-	TRBV4-1	TRBD2	TRBJ2-5	TGCGCCAGCAGCATCCGGGGGGTAGAGAGCTGGGAGACCCAGTACTTC	CASSIRGVESWETQYF
-	TRBV19	-	TRBJ2-1	TGTGCCAGTAGTATAGAGGGGGATGAGCAGTTCTTC	CASSIEGDEQFF
few	TRBV5-1	-	TRBJ1-1	TGCGCCAGCAGCTTGGGATGGGGCGGGATGAACACTGAAGCTTTCTTT	CASSLGWGGMNTEAFF
-	TRBV10-3	TRBD2	TRBJ2-3	TGTGCCACCGAACGACTAGCGGGAGGGCCAGATACGCAGTATTTT	CATERLAGGPDTQYF
-	TRBV15	-	TRBJ2-7	TGTGCCACCAGCGAGAAGTACTCCTACGAGCAGTACTTC	CATSEKYSYEQYF
few	TRBV7-3	TRBD1	TRBJ2-3	TGTGCCAGCAGCCCCAGGGACAGGGGCCCCCTCACAGATACGCAGTATTTT	CASSPRDRGPLTDTQYF
-	TRBV20-1	TRBD2	TRBJ2-5	TGCAGTGCTACCAGGGGTAGCGGGGATACCCAAGAGACCCAGTACTTC	CSATRGSGDTQETQYF
-	TRBV12-3/TRBV12-4	TRBD1	TRBJ1-4	TGTGCCAGCAGAGAGAGGTGGGGACAGGGGTATGAAAAACTGTTTTTT	CASRERWGQGYEKLFF
-	TRBV4-2	-	TRBJ2-2	TGTGCCAGCAGCCAAGGTGCGGCAGGGAGGCGCACCGGGGAGCTGTTTTTT	CASSQGAAGRRTGELFF
few	TRBV7-2	TRBD2	TRBJ2-3	TGTGCCAGCAGCTTCGGGACTAGCATAGGCACAGATACGCAGTATTTT	CASSFGTSIGTDTQYF